The clone carrying this TCR beta chain showed up many times. Antigen unknown. TCRdb redid the calling of the 5' RACE reads with MiXCR, one entry per CDR3 protein. The data contain around 150,000 distinct CDR3 sequences, about 7.3% of them singletons. Germline V lookup: CDR1 SGHRS, CDR2 YFSETQ. V lost 2 bases, J lost 1 base, and 8 bases lay in between. The length of the CDR3 is 14 residues. The data were obtained in a study of CD8 T cells in ankylosing spondylitis. Study results and limitations: Seemingly characteristic of ankylosing spondylitis blood was a TCR beta motif consisting of fewer than 10 highly homologous variants. Previous work reported some of these motif variants in the synovial fluid and blood of reactive arthritis. Significantly higher representation of disease-linked clones was reported for matched ankylosing spondylitis synovial fluid.

This receptor was identified in a female donor with ankylosing spondylitis or in good health (not recorded which). Sequenced material: blood, either unsorted or a sorted T cell fraction (not recorded which). The rearrangement links TRBV5-1 to TRBJ2-3; the D is unclear. CDR3 residues: CASSFSGRTDTQYF. The CDR3 coding sequence is TGCGCCAGCAGCTTTTCAGGACGCACAGATACGCAGTATTTT.